Described below is a single TCR beta chain sequence and its context. The germline V and J ends were trimmed by 4 bases and 7 bases, with 11 bases remaining between them. From germline, CDR1 is LNHDA and CDR2 SQIVND (reference sequence). This CDR3 contains 13 residues. The data were produced by immunoSEQ multiplex PCR, yet TCRdb's version contains in-frame clones alone and is incomplete. The sample consists of more than 110,000 clones, approximately 80% of them appearing once. The data stem from a study of cytotoxic CD8 clonotypes in ibrutinib-treated CLL. The chain carries TRBV19 and TRBJ2-1; weak D call: TRBD1 (5 bases). The material was PBMCs, obtained after 36 months of ibrutinib treatment. This TCR came from a human donor with chronic lymphocytic leukemia. CDR3 DNA: TGTGCCAGTAGTAGCTCAGGGCGGAATGAGCAGTTCTTC. Its translation: CASSSSGRNEQFF.